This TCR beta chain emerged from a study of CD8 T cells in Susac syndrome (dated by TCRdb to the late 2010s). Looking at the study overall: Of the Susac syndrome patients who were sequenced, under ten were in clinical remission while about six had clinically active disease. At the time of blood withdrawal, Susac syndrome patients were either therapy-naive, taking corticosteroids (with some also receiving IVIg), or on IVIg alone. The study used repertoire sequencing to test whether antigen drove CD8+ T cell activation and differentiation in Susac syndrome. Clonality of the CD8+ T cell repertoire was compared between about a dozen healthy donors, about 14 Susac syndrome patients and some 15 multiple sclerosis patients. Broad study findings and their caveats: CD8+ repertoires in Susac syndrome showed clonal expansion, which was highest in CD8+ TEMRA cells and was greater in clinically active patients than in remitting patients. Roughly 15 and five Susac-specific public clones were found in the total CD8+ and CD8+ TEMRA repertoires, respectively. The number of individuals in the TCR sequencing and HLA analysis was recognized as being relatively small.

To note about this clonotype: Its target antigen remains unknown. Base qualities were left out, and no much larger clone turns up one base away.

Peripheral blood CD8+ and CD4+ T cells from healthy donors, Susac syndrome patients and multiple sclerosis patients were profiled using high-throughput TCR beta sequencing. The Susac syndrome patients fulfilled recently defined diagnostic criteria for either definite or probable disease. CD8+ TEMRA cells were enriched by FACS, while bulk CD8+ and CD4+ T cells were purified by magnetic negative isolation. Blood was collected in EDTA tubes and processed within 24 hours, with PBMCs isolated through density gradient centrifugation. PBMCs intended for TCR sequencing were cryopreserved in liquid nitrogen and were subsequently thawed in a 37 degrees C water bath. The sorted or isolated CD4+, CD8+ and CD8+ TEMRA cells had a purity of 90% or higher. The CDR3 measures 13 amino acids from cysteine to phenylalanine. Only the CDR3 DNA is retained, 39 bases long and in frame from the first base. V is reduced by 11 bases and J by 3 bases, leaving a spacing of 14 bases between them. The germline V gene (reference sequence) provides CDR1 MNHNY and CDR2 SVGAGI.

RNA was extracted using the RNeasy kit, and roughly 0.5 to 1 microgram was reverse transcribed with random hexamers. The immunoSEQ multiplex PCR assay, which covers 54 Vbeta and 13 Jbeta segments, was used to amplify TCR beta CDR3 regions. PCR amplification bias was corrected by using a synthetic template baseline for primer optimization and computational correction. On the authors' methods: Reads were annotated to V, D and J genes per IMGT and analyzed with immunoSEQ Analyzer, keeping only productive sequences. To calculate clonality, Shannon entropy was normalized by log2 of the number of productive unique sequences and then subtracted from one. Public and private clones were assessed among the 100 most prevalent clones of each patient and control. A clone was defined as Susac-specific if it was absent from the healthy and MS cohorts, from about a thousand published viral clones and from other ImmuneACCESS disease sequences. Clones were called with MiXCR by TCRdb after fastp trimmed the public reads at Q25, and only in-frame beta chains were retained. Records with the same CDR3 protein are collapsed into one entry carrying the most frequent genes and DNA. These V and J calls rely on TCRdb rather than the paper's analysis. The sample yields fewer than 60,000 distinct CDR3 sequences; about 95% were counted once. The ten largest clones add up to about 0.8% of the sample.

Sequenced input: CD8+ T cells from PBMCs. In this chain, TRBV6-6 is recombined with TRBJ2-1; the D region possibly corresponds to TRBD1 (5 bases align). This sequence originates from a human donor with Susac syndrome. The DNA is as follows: TGTGCCTCCACAGGTGTCTTCTACAATGAGCAGTTCTTC. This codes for CASTGVFYNEQFF.